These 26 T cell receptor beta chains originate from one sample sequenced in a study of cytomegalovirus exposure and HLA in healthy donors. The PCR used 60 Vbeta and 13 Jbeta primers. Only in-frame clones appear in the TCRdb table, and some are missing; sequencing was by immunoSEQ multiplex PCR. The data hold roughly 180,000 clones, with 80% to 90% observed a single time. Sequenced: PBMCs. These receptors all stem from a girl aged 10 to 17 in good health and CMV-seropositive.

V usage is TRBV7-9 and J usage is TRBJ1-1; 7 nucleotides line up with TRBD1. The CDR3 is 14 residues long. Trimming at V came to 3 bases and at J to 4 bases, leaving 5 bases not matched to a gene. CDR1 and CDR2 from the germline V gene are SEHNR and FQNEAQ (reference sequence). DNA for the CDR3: TGTGCCAGCAGCTTCCGGGACAGAGGCACTGAAGCTTTCTTT. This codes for CASSFRDRGTEAFF.

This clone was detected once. In nucleotides, the CDR3 is TGTGCCAGCAGCTTGGGTGGGCGCCACACTGAAGCTTTCTTT. Protein sequence: CASSLGGRHTEAFF. The chain combines TRBV5-6 with TRBJ1-1; D not certain. Between the trimmed V and J ends, which lost 0 bases and 3 bases, there was a span of 9 bases. The CDR3 extends over 14 amino acids. From germline, CDR1 is SGHDT and CDR2 YYEEEE.

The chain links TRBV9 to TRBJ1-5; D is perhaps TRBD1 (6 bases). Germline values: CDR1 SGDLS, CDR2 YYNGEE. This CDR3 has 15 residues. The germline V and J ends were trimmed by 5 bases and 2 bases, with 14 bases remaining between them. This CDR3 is CASSQDAGGNQPQHF. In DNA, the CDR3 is TGTGCCAGCAGTCAAGACGCAGGGGGCAATCAGCCCCAGCATTTT.

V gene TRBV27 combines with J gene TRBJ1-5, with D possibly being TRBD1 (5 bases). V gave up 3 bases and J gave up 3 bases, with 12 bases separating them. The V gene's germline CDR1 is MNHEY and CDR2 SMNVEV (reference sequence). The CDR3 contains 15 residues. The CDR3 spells CASSFVAGDNQPQHF. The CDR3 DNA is TGTGCCAGCAGTTTTGTCGCGGGGGACAATCAGCCCCAGCATTTT.

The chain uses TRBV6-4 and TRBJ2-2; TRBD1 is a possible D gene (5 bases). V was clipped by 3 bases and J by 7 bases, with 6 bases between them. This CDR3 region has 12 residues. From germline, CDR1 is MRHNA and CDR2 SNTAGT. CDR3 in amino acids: CASSEDNGELFF. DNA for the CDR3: TGTGCCAGCAGTGAGGACAACGGGGAGCTGTTTTTT.

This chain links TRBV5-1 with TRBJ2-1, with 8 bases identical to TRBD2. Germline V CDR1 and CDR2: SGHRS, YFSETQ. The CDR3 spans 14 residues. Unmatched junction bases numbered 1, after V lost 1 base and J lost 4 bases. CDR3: CASSLRGGYNEQFF. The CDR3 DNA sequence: TGCGCCAGCAGCTTGCGCGGGGGGTACAATGAGCAGTTCTTC.

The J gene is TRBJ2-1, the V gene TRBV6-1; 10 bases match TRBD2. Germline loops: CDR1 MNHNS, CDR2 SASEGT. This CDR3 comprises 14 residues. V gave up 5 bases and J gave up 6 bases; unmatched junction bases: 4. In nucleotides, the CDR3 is TGTGCCAGCAGTCTACTAGCGGGGAGCAATGAGCAGTTCTTC. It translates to CASSLLAGSNEQFF.

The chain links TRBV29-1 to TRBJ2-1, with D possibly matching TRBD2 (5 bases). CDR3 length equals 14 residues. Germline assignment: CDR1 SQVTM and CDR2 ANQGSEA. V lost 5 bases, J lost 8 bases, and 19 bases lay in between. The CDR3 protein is CSVLVRGSSHEQFF. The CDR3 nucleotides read TGCAGCGTTCTTGTCCGGGGAAGTTCGCATGAGCAGTTCTTC.

CDR3 residues: CASSLDASGDYEQYF. The CDR3 nucleotides read TGTGCCAGCAGCTTAGATGCTAGCGGGGATTACGAGCAGTACTTC. J is TRBJ2-7 and V is TRBV7-9; the match to TRBD2 covers 9 bases. This CDR3 spans 15 amino acids. Trimming at V came to 1 base and at J to 4 bases, leaving 5 bases not matched to a gene. The germline V gene has CDR1 SEHNR and CDR2 FQNEAQ (reference sequence).

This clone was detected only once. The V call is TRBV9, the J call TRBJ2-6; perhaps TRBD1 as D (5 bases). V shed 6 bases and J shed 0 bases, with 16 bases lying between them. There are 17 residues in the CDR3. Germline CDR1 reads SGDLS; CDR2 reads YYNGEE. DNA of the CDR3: TGTGCCAGCATCCGTGGCGACAGAAGCTCTGGGGCCAACGTCCTGACTTTC. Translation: CASIRGDRSSGANVLTF.

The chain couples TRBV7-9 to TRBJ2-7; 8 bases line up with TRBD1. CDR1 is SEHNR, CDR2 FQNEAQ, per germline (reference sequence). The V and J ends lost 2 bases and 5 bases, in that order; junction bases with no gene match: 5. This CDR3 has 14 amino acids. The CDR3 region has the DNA TGTGCCAGCAGCTTAACTATCAGGGGGCACGAGCAGTACTTC. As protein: CASSLTIRGHEQYF.

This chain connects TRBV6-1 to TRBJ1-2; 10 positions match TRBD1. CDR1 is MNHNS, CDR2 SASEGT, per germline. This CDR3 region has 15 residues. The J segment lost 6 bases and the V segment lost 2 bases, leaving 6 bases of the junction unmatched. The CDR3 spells CASSEYVGTGDGYTF. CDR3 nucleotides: TGTGCCAGCAGTGAATATGTTGGGACAGGGGATGGCTACACCTTC.

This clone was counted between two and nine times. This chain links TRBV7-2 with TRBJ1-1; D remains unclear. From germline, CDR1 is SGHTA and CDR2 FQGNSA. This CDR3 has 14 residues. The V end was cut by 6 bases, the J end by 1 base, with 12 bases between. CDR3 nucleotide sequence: TGTGCCAGCAGTTGGGCCCCCGGGAACACTGAAGCTTTCTTT. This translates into CASSWAPGNTEAFF.

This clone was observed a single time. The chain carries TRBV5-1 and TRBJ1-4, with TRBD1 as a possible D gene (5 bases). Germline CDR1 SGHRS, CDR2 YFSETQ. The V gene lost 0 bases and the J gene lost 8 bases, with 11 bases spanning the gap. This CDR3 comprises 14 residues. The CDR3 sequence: CASSLAREDEKLFF. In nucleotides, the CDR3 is TGCGCCAGCAGCTTGGCCAGGGAGGACGAAAAACTGTTTTTT.

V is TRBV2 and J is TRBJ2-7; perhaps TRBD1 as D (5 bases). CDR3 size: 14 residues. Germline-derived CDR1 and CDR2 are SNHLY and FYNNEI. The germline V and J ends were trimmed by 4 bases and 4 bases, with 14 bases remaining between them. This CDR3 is CASSGGRKYYEQYF. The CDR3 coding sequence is TGTGCCAGCAGTGGGGGCAGGAAGTATTACGAGCAGTACTTC.

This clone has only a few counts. Written as DNA, the CDR3 is TGTGCCAGCAGCTTACGGGACATGGTGCCAGATACGCAGTATTTT. Translating it yields CASSLRDMVPDTQYF. This chain joins TRBV7-9 and TRBJ2-3, with a possible D match to TRBD1 (6 bases). The CDR3 has 15 residues. In germline, CDR1 is SEHNR, CDR2 FQNEAQ (reference sequence). Trimming removed 2 bases from V and 4 bases from J, with 13 bases in between.

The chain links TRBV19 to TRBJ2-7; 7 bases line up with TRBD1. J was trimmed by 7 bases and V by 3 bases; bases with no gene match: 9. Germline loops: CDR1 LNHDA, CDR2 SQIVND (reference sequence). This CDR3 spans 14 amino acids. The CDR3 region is CASSMRGPTGEQYF. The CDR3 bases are TGTGCCAGTAGTATGAGGGGGCCCACGGGGGAGCAGTACTTC.

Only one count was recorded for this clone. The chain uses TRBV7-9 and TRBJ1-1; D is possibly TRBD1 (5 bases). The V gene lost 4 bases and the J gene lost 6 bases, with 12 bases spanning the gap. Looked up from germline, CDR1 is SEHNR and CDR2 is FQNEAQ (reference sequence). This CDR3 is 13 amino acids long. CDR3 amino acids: CASSSGGSPEAFF. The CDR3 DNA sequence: TGTGCCAGCAGCTCTGGGGGGAGCCCTGAAGCTTTCTTT.

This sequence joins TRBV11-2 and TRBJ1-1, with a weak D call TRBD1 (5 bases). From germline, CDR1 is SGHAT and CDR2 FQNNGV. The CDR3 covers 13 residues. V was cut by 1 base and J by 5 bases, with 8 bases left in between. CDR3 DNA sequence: TGTGCCAGCAGCTTAGGGTCAGGGACTGAAGCTTTCTTT. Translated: CASSLGSGTEAFF.

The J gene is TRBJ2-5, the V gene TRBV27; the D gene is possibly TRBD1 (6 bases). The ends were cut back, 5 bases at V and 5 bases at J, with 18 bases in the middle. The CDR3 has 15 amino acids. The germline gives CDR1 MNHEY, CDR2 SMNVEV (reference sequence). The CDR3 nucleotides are TGTGCCAGCAGTCAAGGACAGCTTCCTGGGGAGACCCAGTACTTC. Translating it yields CASSQGQLPGETQYF.

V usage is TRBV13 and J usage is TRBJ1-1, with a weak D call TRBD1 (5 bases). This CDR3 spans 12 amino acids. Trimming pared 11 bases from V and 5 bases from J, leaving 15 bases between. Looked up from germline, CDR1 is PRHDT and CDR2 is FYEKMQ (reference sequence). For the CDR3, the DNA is TGTGCCGGCCAAAAAGGGGTGACTGAAGCTTTCTTT. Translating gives CAGQKGVTEAFF.

CDR3 sequence reads: CASSYTGGWDTEAFF. CDR3 in DNA: TGTGCCAGCAGTTATACAGGGGGTTGGGACACTGAAGCTTTCTTT. The chain is built from TRBV11-3 and TRBJ1-1; 8 bases are a match to TRBD1. CDR3 length: 15 residues. The J segment lost 3 bases and the V segment lost 6 bases, leaving 9 bases of the junction unmatched. Germline CDR1 and CDR2: SGHNT and YENEEA.

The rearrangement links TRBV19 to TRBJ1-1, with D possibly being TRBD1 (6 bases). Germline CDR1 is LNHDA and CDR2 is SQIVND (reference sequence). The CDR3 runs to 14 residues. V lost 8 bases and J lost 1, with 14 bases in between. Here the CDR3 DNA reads TGTGCCAGTGGCCTTATGACAGGGAACACTGAAGCTTTCTTT. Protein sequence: CASGLMTGNTEAFF.

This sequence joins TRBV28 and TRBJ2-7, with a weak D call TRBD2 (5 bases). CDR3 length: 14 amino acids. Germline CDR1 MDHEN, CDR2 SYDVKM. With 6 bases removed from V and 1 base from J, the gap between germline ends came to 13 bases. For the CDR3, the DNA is TGTGCCAGCAGACCATCCCGGACTTCCTACGAGCAGTACTTC. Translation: CASRPSRTSYEQYF.

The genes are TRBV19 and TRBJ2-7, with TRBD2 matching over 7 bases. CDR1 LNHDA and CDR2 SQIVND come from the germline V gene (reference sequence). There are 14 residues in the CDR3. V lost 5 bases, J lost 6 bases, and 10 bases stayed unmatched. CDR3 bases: TGTGCCAGTAGTCAAAGCCCGGGAGGCGGCGAGCAGTACTTC. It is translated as CASSQSPGGGEQYF.

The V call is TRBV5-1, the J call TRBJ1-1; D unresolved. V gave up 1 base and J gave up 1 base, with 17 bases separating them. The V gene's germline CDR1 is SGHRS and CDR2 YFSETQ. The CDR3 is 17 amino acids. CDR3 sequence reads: CASSLFISGSGNTEAFF. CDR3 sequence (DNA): TGCGCCAGCAGCTTGTTTATATCTGGTTCCGGGAACACTGAAGCTTTCTTT.